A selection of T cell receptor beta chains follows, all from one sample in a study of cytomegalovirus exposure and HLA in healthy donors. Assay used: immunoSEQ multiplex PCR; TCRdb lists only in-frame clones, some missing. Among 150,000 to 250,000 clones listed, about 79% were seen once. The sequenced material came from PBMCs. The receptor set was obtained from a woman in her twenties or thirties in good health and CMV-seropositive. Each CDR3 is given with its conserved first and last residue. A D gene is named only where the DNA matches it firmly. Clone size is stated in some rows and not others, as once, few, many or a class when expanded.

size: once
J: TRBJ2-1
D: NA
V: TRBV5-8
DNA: TGTGCCAGCAGCTTTGAAACAGGGCTATCCTACAATGAGCAGTTCTTC
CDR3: CASSFETGLSYNEQFF

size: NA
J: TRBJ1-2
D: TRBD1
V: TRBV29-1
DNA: TGCAGCGTAGCCACGGGGACAGGGAGGAATGGCTACACCTTC
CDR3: CSVATGTGRNGYTF

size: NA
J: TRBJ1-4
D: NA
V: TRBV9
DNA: TGTGCCAGCAGCGCGGACAGTACCAGGGGAACTAATGAAAAACTGTTTTTT
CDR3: CASSADSTRGTNEKLFF

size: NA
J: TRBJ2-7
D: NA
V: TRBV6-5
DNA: TGTGCCAGCAGTTACTCGCAGGGCTCCTACGAGCAGTACTTC
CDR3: CASSYSQGSYEQYF

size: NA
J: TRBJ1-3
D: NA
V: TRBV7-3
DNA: TGTGCCAGCAGCGCGACGGGGTCTGGAAACACCATATATTTT
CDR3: CASSATGSGNTIYF

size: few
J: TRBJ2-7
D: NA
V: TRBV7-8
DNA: TGTGCCAGCAGCCTTACTCCCTACGAGCAGTACTTC
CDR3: CASSLTPYEQYF

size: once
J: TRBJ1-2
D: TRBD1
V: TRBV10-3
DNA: TGTGCCATCAGTGATTCGAGGGGTAGGACAGGGGGAGGTGTCTACACCTTC
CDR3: CAISDSRGRTGGGVYTF

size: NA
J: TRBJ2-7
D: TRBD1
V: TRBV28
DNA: TGTGCCAGCTGGGACAGGGACTACGAGCAGTACTTC
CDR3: CASWDRDYEQYF

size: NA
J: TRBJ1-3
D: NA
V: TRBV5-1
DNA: TGCGCCAGCTCGCCAGGGATTGGAAACACCATATATTTT
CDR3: CASSPGIGNTIYF

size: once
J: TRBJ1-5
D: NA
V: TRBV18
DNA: TGTGCCAGCTCACCACCTACAGGACCCCAGCATTTT
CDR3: CASSPPTGPQHF

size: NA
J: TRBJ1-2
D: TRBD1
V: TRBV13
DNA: TGTGCCAGCAGCCAGGACAGGGCTGGCTACACCTTC
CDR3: CASSQDRAGYTF

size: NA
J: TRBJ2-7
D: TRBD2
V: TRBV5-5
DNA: TGTGCCAGCAGCTTGGGTCCACTAGCGGGAGGCGAGCAGTACTTC
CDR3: CASSLGPLAGGEQYF

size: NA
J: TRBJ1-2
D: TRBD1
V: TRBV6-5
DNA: TGTGCCAGCAGTAGGGACAGGGGGCCTAAAGGCTACACCTTC
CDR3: CASSRDRGPKGYTF

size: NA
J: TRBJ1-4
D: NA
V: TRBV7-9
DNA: TGTGCCAGCAGCCCCGGGGGGACTTCGGGGAAACTGTTTTTT
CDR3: CASSPGGTSGKLFF

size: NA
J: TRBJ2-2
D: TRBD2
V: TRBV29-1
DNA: TGCAGCGTTGGGGTAGCGGGAGCCGGGGAGCTGTTTTTT
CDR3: CSVGVAGAGELFF

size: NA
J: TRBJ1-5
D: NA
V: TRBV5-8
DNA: TGTGCCAGCAGCTTGGCCTTGCAGGGTTCCAATCAGCCCCAGCATTTT
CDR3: CASSLALQGSNQPQHF

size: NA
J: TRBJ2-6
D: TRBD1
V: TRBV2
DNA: TGTGCCAGCAGTCCCCTGGGACAGGGTGCCTCTGGGGCCAACGTCCTGACTTTC
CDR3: CASSPLGQGASGANVLTF

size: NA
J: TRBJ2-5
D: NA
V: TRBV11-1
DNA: TGTGCCAGCAGCTTTTCCCGGGGTCAAGAGACCCAGTACTTC
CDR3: CASSFSRGQETQYF

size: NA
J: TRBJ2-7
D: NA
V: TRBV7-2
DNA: TGTGCCAGCAGCTTAGCTCTAGTAGCAGCCTACGAGCAGTACTTC
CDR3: CASSLALVAAYEQYF

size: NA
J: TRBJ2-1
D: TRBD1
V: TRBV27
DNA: TGTGCCAGCAGTTTAATCGCAGGGGGCTGGGATCCGTATGAGCAGTTCTTC
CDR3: CASSLIAGGWDPYEQFF

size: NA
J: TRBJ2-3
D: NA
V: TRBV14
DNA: TGTGCCAGCAGCCAAGATTGGCAAAGCACAGATACGCAGTATTTT
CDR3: CASSQDWQSTDTQYF

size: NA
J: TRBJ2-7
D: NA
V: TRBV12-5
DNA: TGTGCTAGTGGTTTGGCCCCCGGGGCCCTCGGTAAAGTTCGGACTACAGAGCAGTACTTC
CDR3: CASGLAPGALGKVRTTEQYF

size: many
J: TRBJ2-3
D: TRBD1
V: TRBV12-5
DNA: TGTGCTAGCACCATGGGTGGGGCAGGGGGAACAGATACGCAGTATTTT
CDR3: CASTMGGAGGTDTQYF

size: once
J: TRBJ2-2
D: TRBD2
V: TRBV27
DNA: TGTGCCAGCAGTTTGGGGCTAGCGGGAGGGGGCTTAATCGGGGAGCTGTTTTTT
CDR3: CASSLGLAGGGLIGELFF

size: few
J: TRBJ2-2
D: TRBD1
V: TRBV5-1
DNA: TGCGCCAGCAGCTCCCCACAAAGACAGGGCGCGAACACCGGGGAGCTGTTTTTT
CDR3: CASSSPQRQGANTGELFF

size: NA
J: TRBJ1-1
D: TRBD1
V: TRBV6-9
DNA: TGTGCCAGCAGTCGGAGGGCTTGGGGACAGGGTATAGGCGACACTGAAGCTTTCTTT
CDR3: CASSRRAWGQGIGDTEAFF

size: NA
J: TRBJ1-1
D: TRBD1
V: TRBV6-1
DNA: TGTGCCAGCAGTGAACAGATAGGGGGCTCGACTGAAGCTTTCTTT
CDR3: CASSEQIGGSTEAFF

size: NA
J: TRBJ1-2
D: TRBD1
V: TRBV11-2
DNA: TGTGCCAGCAGCTTAGATCCCCAGGGGGTTGGCTACACCTTC
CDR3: CASSLDPQGVGYTF

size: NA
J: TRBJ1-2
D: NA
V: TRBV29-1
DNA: TGCAGCGTTGAAGATGCAGGGTATGATGGCTACACCTTC
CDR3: CSVEDAGYDGYTF

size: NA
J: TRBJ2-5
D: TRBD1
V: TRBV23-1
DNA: TGCGCCTCCCCCTGGACAGGGCGGGGGACCCAGTACTTC
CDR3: CASPWTGRGTQYF

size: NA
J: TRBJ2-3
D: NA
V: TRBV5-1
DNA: TGCGCCAGCAGCTTGGGAGGATCGAGCGCAGATACGCAGTATTTT
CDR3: CASSLGGSSADTQYF

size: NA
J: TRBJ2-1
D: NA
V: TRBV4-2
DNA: TGTGCCAGCAGCTTCCGGGACTTTTCCAACCAACACAATGAGCAGTTCTTC
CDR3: CASSFRDFSNQHNEQFF

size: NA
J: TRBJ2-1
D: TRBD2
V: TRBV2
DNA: TGTGCCAGCAGCACTAGCGGGAGGTACGGCAATGAGCAGTTCTTC
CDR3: CASSTSGRYGNEQFF

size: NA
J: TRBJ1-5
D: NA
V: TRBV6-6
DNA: TGTGCCAGCACCATGAGCTCGAGCAATCAGCCCCAGCATTTT
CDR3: CASTMSSSNQPQHF

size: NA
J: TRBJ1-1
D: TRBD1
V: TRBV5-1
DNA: TGCGCCAGCAGCCCATCCGGGACAGTAATTCTGAACACTGAAGCTTTCTTT
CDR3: CASSPSGTVILNTEAFF

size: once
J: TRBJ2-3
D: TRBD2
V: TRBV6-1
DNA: TGTGCCAGCAGTGACACCTATTCGGGGGGAACAGATACGCAGTATTTT
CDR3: CASSDTYSGGTDTQYF

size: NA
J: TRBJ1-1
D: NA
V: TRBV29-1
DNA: TGCAGCGTTGTGGGACAAAACATGAACACTGAAGCTTTCTTT
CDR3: CSVVGQNMNTEAFF

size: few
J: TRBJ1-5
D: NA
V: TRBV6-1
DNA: TGTGCCATCAGTGAGTCGACTAGGAATCAGCCCCAGCATTTT
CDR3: CAISESTRNQPQHF

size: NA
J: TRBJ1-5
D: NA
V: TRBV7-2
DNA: TGTGCCAGCAGCTCGGTGGGGGGTCTAGGGCAGCCCCAGCATTTT
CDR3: CASSSVGGLGQPQHF

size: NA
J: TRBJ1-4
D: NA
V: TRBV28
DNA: TGTGCCAGCATCTCGGGGCAGGAAGGGGGAAAACTGTTTTTT
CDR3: CASISGQEGGKLFF

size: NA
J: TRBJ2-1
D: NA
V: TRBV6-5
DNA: TGTGCCAGCAGTTATGGGGCCCCTCCACACTACAATGAGCAGTTCTTC
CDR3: CASSYGAPPHYNEQFF

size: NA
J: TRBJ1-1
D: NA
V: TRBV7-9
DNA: TGTGCCAGCAGCTTATATGCGGGGATGAACACTGAAGCTTTCTTT
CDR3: CASSLYAGMNTEAFF

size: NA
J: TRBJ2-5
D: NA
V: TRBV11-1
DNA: TGTGCCAGCAGCTTCCCCGGGGGAGACCAAGAGACCCAGTACTTC
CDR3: CASSFPGGDQETQYF

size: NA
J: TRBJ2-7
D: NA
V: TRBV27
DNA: TGTGCCAGCAGGGCAGGGATTTACTACGAGCAGTACTTC
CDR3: CASRAGIYYEQYF

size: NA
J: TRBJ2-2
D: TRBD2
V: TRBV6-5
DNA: TGTGCCAGCAGACGGACTAGCGGGAGTAACGGGGAGCTGTTTTTT
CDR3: CASRRTSGSNGELFF

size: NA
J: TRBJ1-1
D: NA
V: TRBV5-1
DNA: TGCGCCAGCAGCTCCCAGGGTACTGAAGCTTTCTTT
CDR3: CASSSQGTEAFF

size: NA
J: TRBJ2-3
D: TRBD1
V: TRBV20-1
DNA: TGCAGTGCTACCGACAGGGGTAGGCAGTATTTT
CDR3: CSATDRGRQYF

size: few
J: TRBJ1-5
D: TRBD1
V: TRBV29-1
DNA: TGCAGCGTCTTGATACAGGGGTCCAATCAGCCCCAGCATTTT
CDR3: CSVLIQGSNQPQHF

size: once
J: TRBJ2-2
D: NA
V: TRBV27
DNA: TGTGCCAGCAGTTTCGGGGGGCTCACCGGGGAGCTGTTTTTT
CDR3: CASSFGGLTGELFF

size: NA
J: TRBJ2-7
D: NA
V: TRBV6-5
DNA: TGTGCCAGCAGTCCTCACACCAGCTCCTACGAGCAGTACTTC
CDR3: CASSPHTSSYEQYF

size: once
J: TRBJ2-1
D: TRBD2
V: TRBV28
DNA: TGTGCCAGCAACCTAGCGGGAAGGGATGAGCAGTTCTTC
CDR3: CASNLAGRDEQFF

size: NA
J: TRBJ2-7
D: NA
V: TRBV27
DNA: TGTGCCAGCAGTCCGTATAGCTCCTACGAGCAGTACTTC
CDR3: CASSPYSSYEQYF

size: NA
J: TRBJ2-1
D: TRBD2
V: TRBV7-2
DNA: TGTGCCAGCAGCTTAGTGGCCGGGAGGGACAATGAGCAGTTCTTC
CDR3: CASSLVAGRDNEQFF